This T cell receptor beta chain was identified in a study of blood T cell repertoires in COVID-19. About the research overall: The origin of the acute and convalescent COVID-19 samples was the United States, Italy and Spain. The analysed material was cDNA or gDNA that came from T cells, B-cell-depleted T cells, or PBMCs.

The CDR3 sequence is 16 residues long. Trimming shortened V by 0 bases and J by 2 bases, and 14 bases separated the two germline ends. In germline, CDR1 is SGDLS, CDR2 YYNGEE. Authors' methods: Amplified reference gene primers provided the basis for estimating nucleated cell counts. Clones were read by immunoSEQ multiplex PCR, and TCRdb kept only the in-frame ones, dropping some. For V, J and clone size, that table is used; D and trimming come from the DNA. Found here are over 70,000 clones, 80% of them singletons; the top ten hold 15% to 20%. This clone was recorded a few times. Specimen: peripheral blood. The origin of this receptor is an elderly woman with acute or convalescent COVID-19. The chain carries TRBV9 and TRBJ1-2; D perhaps matches TRBD1 (6 bases). The CDR3 here is CASSVATGRINYGYTF. As DNA, the CDR3 is TGTGCCAGCAGCGTAGCTACAGGGAGAATCAACTATGGCTACACCTTC.